The 21 T cell receptor beta chains below all came from one sample that was sequenced in a study of human T cells and chemical hapten exposure. The total RNA was obtained from whole blood that was not fractionated. The library put unique molecular identifiers onto individual cDNA molecules. Each CDR3 protein is one row after TCRdb ran MiXCR on the reads. The repertoire includes about 120,000 distinct CDR3 sequences, less than 10% of them detected once, and 1.4% sits in the top ten. Sequencing was performed on whole blood. The source of these receptors is a human donor in good health. Some clones in this sample may be carry-over from other donors' samples.

The chain couples TRBV2 to TRBJ1-4; D not certain. This CDR3 is 10 amino acids long. Germline V gene sequence: CDR1 SNHLY, CDR2 FYNNEI. V was clipped by 7 bases and J by 8 bases, with 5 bases between them. Here the CDR3 DNA reads TGTGCCAGCAAAGAAGAAAAACTGTTTTTT. This codes for CASKEEKLFF. Full variable domain (rest looked up from reference TRBV2 and TRBJ1-4): EPEVTQTPSHQVTQMGQEVILRCVPISNHLYFYWYRQILGQKVEFLVSFYNNEISEKSEIFDDQFSVERPDGSNFTLKIRSTKLEDSAMYFCASKEEKLFFGSGTQLSVL.

This clonotype has only a few counts. The chain uses TRBV6-5 and TRBJ2-3; D is uncertain. The CDR3 totals 15 residues. CDR1 MNHEY and CDR2 SVGAGI come from the germline V gene. V lost 6 bases, J lost 6 bases, and 19 bases lay in between. CDR3 protein: CASSALGLRSDTQYF. CDR3 DNA sequence: TGTGCCAGCAGCGCCCTAGGGCTCCGCTCCGATACGCAGTATTTT.

This clonotype was recorded once. The rearrangement links TRBV2 to TRBJ2-7; 8 bases align to TRBD1. Germline V lookup: CDR1 SNHLY, CDR2 FYNNEI. The J segment lost 1 base and the V segment lost 6 bases, leaving 8 bases of the junction unmatched. The CDR3 runs 15 residues. The CDR3 region is CASRDRAQPSYEQYF. CDR3 in DNA: TGTGCCAGCAGGGACAGGGCCCAACCTTCCTACGAGCAGTACTTC.

V and J are TRBV7-9 and TRBJ2-2; TRBD2 is a possible D gene (6 bases). Germline loops: CDR1 SEHNR, CDR2 FQNEAQ (reference sequence). The V and J ends lost 5 bases and 6 bases respectively, with 13 bases between them. The CDR3 consists of 14 residues. CDR3 region: CASSRGGGPGELFF. CDR3 DNA: TGTGCCAGCAGCCGCGGCGGAGGGCCCGGGGAGCTGTTTTTT.

This clonotype has a count of ten or more. V gene TRBV29-1 combines with J gene TRBJ1-4; D gene unclear. The CDR3 spans 11 residues. V gave up 3 bases and J gave up 7 bases, with 6 bases separating them. Germline-derived CDR1 and CDR2 are SQVTM and ANQGSEA. The CDR3 DNA sequence: TGCAGCGTTGACGAAGGTGAAAAACTGTTTTTT. It specifies CSVDEGEKLFF.

This clonotype showed up just a few times. The rearrangement joins TRBV7-2 to TRBJ1-1, with 11 bases matching TRBD1. This CDR3 spans 15 amino acids. The germline CDR1 and CDR2 sequences are SGHTA and FQGNSA. V dropped 1 base and J dropped 9; count of bases not matched to a gene: 7. In DNA, the CDR3 is TGTGCCAGCAGCTTAGACCGGGACAGGGGGGTAAAAGCTTTCTTT. Translation: CASSLDRDRGVKAFF.

This clonotype was counted ten times or more. This chain joins TRBV7-9 and TRBJ2-1; unclear D gene. CDR3 size: 13 residues. Looked up from germline, CDR1 is SEHNR and CDR2 is FQNEAQ (reference sequence). Trimming shortened V by 1 base and J by 9 bases, and 10 bases separated the two germline ends. CDR3 nucleotide sequence: TGTGCCAGCAGCTTAGACCTAGACGGTGAGCAGTTCTTC. Its protein is CASSLDLDGEQFF.

This clonotype was seen many times. The J gene is TRBJ1-5, the V gene TRBV6-1; D not resolved. Germline V lookup: CDR1 MNHNS, CDR2 SASEGT. Between the trimmed V and J ends, which lost 6 bases and 6 bases, there was a span of 9 bases. The CDR3 has 12 amino acids. CDR3 protein: CASRGPAQPQHF. CDR3 nucleotides: TGTGCCAGCAGAGGACCCGCTCAGCCCCAGCATTTT.

The chain links TRBV6-1 to TRBJ1-2, with D perhaps matching TRBD1 (5 bases). Germline values: CDR1 MNHNS, CDR2 SASEGT. V lost 2 bases, J lost 2 bases, and 12 bases lay in between. CDR3 length equals 15 residues. CDR3 coding DNA: TGTGCCAGCAGTGAACGGGGCAGACTAAACTATGGCTACACCTTC. Translated: CASSERGRLNYGYTF.

This clonotype was observed many times. V usage is TRBV30 and J usage is TRBJ1-3; no clear D. The CDR3 loop spans 14 amino acids. Germline V gene lookup returns CDR1 GTSNPN and CDR2 SVGIG (reference sequence). Trimming pared 3 bases from V and 2 bases from J, leaving 11 bases between. The CDR3 DNA is TGTGCCTGGAGCCCCATGGCGGCTGGAAACACCATATATTTT. Amino acids: CAWSPMAAGNTIYF.

This clonotype appeared many times. This sequence joins TRBV7-3 and TRBJ1-1; D is unclear. CDR3 length equals 15 residues. The V end was cut by 1 base, the J end by 0 bases, with 9 bases between. Germline V gene sequence: CDR1 SGHTA, CDR2 FQGTGA. CDR3 DNA: TGTGCCAGCAGCTTAATGGGCGGAGTGAACACTGAAGCTTTCTTT. This encodes CASSLMGGVNTEAFF.

This clonotype has a count of ten or more. The genes are TRBV27 and TRBJ2-5; 7 nucleotides match TRBD1. This CDR3 is built from 13 residues. With V trimmed by 2 bases and J by 5 bases, 2 bases remained unmatched. Germline V CDR1 and CDR2: MNHEY, SMNVEV (reference sequence). The CDR3 bases are TGTGCCAGCAGTTTAGGCAGGGGGGAGACCCAGTACTTC. It translates to CASSLGRGETQYF.

The V and J genes are TRBV28 and TRBJ1-1; no firm D call. The CDR3 spans 12 residues. The V gene's germline CDR1 is MDHEN and CDR2 SYDVKM. Trimming left V 2 bases short and J 9 bases short, with 10 bases between. Here the CDR3 DNA reads TGTGCCAGCAGTTTAGGTCAAAGTAAAGCTTTCTTT. Translation: CASSLGQSKAFF.

The rearrangement joins TRBV20-1 to TRBJ2-1, with 14 nucleotides matching TRBD2. The CDR3 contains 16 residues. Germline values: CDR1 DFQATT, CDR2 SNEGSKA (reference sequence). V shed 6 bases, J shed 4 bases, and the junction held 8 bases outside the gene matches. The CDR3 DNA is TGCAGTGCCCCCGGACTAGCGGGAGGCGTGTACAATGAGCAGTTCTTC. It translates to CSAPGLAGGVYNEQFF.

This clonotype was seen a few times. This sequence joins TRBV4-1 and TRBJ2-5, with 7 bases lining up with TRBD1. Losses at the gene ends were 1 base for V and 7 bases for J; bases not matched to a gene: 9. The CDR3 loop spans 15 amino acids. The V gene's germline CDR1 is MGHRA and CDR2 YSYEKL. CDR3 protein: CASSQASQGDATQYF. The DNA for the CDR3 is TGCGCCAGCAGCCAAGCCAGTCAGGGGGATGCGACCCAGTACTTC.

This chain uses TRBV6-5 with TRBJ1-2; possibly TRBD1 for D (6 bases). Trimming removed 6 bases at V and 4 bases at J, with 18 bases between. The CDR3 runs 15 residues. Germline CDR1 is MNHEY and CDR2 is SVGAGI. CDR3 in amino acids: CASRKTPDRVYGYTF. The CDR3 DNA reads as TGTGCCAGCAGAAAAACCCCGGACAGAGTCTATGGCTACACCTTC.

This clonotype has ten or more counts. This chain connects TRBV29-1 to TRBJ2-1; TRBD1 agrees at 8 bases. Germline V gene sequence: CDR1 SQVTM, CDR2 ANQGSEA. This CDR3 comprises 13 residues. V was clipped by 7 bases and J by 2 bases; unmatched bases: 4. For the CDR3, the DNA is TGCAGCGGTACAGGGGGGACCTACAATGAGCAGTTCTTC. This gives the protein CSGTGGTYNEQFF.

V and J are TRBV15 and TRBJ1-5; D remains unclear. The CDR3 length is 16 residues. Germline values: CDR1 LNHNV, CDR2 YYDKDF (reference sequence). The V gene lost 5 bases and the J gene lost 2 bases, with 16 bases spanning the gap. The CDR3 DNA reads TGTGCCACCAGCGGGCCATGGAGAGAACGCAATCAGCCCCAGCATTTT. As protein: CATSGPWRERNQPQHF.

The chain is built from TRBV19 and TRBJ1-5; D uncertain. CDR3 length equals 12 residues. Germline assignment: CDR1 LNHDA and CDR2 SQIVND (reference sequence). Deletions cut 5 bases from V and 4 bases from J, with 6 bases between. CDR3 sequence: CASSPLNQPQHF. CDR3 in DNA: TGTGCCAGTAGTCCCCTAAATCAGCCCCAGCATTTT.

This clonotype was counted ten times or more. This chain connects TRBV12-3 or TRBV12-4 to TRBJ1-2; D is perhaps TRBD1 (6 bases). V gave up 0 bases and J gave up 7 bases, with 9 bases separating them. CDR3 length: 13 residues. The DNA of the CDR3 is TGTGCCAGCAGTTTAGCGGGGGACACTGGCTACACCTTC. Its protein product is CASSLAGDTGYTF.

This clonotype was counted at least ten times. The CDR3 DNA follows: TGTGCCAGCACCCTATCCAGCGGGGGGGCCCGTACGCAGTATTTT. Translated: CASTLSSGGARTQYF. The chain combines TRBV12-3 or TRBV12-4 with TRBJ2-3; 10 bases map to TRBD2. Unmatched junction bases numbered 12, after V lost 7 bases and J lost 8 bases. The CDR3 is 15 amino acids.